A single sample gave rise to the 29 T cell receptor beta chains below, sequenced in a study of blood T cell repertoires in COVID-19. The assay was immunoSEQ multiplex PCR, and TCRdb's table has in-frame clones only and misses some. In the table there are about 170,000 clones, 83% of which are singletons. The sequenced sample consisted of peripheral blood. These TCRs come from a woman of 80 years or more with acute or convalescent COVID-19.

CDR3 in DNA: TGTGCCAGTAGAAAATTAGCGGGAGGGCCCTACAATGAGCAGTTCTTC. Its protein product is CASRKLAGGPYNEQFF. The V and J genes are TRBV19 and TRBJ2-1, with 11 bases lining up with TRBD2. After removal of 6 bases from V and 2 bases from J, the junction contained 6 bases not matched to a gene. Germline CDR1 LNHDA, CDR2 SQIVND (reference sequence). The CDR3 has 16 residues.

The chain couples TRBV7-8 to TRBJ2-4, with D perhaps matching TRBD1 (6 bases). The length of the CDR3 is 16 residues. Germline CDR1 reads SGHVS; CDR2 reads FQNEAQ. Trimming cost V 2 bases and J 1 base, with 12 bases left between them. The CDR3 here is CASSLLQGTAKNIQYF. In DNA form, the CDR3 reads TGTGCCAGCAGCTTATTGCAGGGGACGGCCAAAAACATTCAGTACTTC.

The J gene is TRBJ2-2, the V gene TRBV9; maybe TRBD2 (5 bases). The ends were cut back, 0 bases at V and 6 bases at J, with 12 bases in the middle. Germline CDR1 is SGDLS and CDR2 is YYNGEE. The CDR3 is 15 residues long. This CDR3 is CASSVAGGSAGELFF. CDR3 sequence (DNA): TGTGCCAGCAGCGTAGCTGGCGGGTCGGCCGGGGAGCTGTTTTTT.

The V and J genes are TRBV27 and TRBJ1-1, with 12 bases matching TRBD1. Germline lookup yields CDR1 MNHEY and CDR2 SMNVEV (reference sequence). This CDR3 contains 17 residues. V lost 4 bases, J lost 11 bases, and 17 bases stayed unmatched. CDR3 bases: TGTGCCAGCAGTTCCGGGACAGGGGGCTCGGAAAAAGGGGATGCTTTCTTT. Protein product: CASSSGTGGSEKGDAFF.

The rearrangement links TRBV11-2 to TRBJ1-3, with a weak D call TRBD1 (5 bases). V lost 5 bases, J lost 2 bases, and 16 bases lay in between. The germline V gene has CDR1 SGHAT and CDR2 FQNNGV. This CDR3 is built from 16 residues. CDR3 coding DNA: TGTGCCAGCAGCGCTCATAGGGGCCGAACTGGAAACACCATATATTTT. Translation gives CASSAHRGRTGNTIYF.

In nucleotides, the CDR3 is TGTGCCAGCAGGGAGCCGGTAGCGGATACGCAGTATTTT. Its translation is CASREPVADTQYF. This rearrangement joins TRBV6-5 to TRBJ2-3, with D tentatively TRBD2 (5 bases). Trimming took off 6 bases at V and 6 bases at J, with 13 bases between the two ends. The CDR3 consists of 13 residues. The germline gives CDR1 MNHEY, CDR2 SVGAGI.

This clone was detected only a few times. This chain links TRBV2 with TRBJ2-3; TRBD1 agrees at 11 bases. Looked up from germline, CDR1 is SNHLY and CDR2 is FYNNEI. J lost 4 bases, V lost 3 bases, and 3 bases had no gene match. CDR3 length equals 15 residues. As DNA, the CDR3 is TGTGCCAGCAGTGAGGGACAGGGGGTGTCAGATACGCAGTATTTT. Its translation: CASSEGQGVSDTQYF.

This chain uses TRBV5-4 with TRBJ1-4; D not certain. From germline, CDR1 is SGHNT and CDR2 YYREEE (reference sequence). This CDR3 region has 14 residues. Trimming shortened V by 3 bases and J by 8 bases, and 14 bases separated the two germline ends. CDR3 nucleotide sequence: TGTGCCAGCAGCTCCTTACTGACTGGGGAAAAACTGTTTTTT. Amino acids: CASSSLLTGEKLFF. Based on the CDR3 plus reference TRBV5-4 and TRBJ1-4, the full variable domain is ETGVTQSPTHLIKTRGQQVTLRCSSQSGHNTVSWYQQALGQGPQFIFQYYREEENGRGNFPPRFSGLQFPNYSSELNVNALELDDSALYLCASSSLLTGEKLFFGSGTQLSVL.

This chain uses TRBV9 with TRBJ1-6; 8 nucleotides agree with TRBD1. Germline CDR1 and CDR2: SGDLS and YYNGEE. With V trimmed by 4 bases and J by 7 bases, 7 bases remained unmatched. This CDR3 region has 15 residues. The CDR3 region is CASSTGQVTNSPLHF. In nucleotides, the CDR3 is TGTGCCAGCAGCACGGGACAGGTAACGAATTCACCCCTCCACTTT.

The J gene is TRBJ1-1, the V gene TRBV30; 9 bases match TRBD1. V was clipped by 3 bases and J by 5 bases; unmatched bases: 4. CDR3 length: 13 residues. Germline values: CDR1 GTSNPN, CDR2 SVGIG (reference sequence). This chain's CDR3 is CAWRLDRGTEAFF. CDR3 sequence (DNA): TGTGCCTGGAGATTGGACAGGGGAACTGAAGCTTTCTTT.

CDR3 coding DNA: TGTGCCAGCATGCTTGACAGGGCACAAGGTCAGCCCCAGCATTTT. Its translation is CASMLDRAQGQPQHF. The V call is TRBV6-5, the J call TRBJ1-5, with 7 positions matching TRBD1. The germline gives CDR1 MNHEY, CDR2 SVGAGI. There are 15 residues in the CDR3. The ends lost 7 bases at V and 6 bases at J; junction bases unmatched: 12.

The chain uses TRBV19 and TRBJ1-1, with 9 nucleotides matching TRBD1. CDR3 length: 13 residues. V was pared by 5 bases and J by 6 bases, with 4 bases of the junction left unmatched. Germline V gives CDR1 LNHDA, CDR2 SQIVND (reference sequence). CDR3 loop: CASSADRGAEAFF. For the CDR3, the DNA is TGTGCCAGTAGTGCGGACAGGGGAGCTGAAGCTTTCTTT.

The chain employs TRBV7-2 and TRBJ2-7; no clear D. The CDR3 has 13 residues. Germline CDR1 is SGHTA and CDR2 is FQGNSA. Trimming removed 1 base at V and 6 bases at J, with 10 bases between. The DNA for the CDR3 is TGTGCCAGCAGCTTAGAGTGGGCGCCCGAGCAGTACTTC. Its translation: CASSLEWAPEQYF.

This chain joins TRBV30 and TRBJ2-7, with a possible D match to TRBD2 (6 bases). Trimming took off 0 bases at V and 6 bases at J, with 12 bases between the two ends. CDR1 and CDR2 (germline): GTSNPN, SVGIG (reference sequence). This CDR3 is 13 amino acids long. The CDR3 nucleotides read TGTGCCTGGAGTGTACATCGGGGGACCGAGCAGTACTTC. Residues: CAWSVHRGTEQYF.

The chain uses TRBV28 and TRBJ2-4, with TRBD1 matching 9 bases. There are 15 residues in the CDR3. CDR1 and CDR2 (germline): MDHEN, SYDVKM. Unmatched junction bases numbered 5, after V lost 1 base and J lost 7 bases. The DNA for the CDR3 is TGTGCCAGCAGTTTATCCGGGACAGGGCGGAACATTCAGTACTTC. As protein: CASSLSGTGRNIQYF.

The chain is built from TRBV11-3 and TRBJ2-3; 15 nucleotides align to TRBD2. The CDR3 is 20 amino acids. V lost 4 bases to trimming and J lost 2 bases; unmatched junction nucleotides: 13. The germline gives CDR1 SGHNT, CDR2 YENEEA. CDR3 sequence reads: CASSSAIWTSGRVPTDTQYF. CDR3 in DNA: TGTGCCAGCAGCTCCGCTATCTGGACTAGCGGGAGGGTCCCCACAGATACGCAGTATTTT.

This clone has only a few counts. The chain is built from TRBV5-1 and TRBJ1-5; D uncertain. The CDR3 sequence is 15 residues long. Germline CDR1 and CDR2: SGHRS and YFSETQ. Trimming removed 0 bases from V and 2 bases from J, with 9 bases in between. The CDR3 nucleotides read TGCGCCAGCAGCTTGGATAGCGGAGGCAATCAGCCCCAGCATTTT. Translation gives CASSLDSGGNQPQHF.

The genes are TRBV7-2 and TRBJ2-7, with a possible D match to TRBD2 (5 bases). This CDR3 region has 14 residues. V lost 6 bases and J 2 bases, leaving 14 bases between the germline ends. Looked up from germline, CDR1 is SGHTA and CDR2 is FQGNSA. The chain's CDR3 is CASRPGSGTYEQYF. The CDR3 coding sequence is TGTGCCAGCAGACCCGGGTCGGGAACCTACGAGCAGTACTTC.

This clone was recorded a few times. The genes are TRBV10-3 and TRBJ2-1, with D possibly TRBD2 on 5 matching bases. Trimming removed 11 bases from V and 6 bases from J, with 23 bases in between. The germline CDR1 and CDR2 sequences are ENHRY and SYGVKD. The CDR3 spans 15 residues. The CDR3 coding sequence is TGTGCCGTTGAGTCGGCAGCGGAACCCTCCAATGAGCAGTTCTTC. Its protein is CAVESAAEPSNEQFF.

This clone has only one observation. CDR3 sequence (DNA): TGTGCCAGCAGCTTCATGGCAGGGGGCAACTATGGCTACACCTTC. Its protein is CASSFMAGGNYGYTF. The chain recombines TRBV7-2 with TRBJ1-2, with 8 nucleotides matching TRBD1. V gave up 3 bases and J gave up 2 bases; unmatched junction bases: 5. This CDR3 has 15 residues. Germline CDR1 SGHTA, CDR2 FQGNSA.

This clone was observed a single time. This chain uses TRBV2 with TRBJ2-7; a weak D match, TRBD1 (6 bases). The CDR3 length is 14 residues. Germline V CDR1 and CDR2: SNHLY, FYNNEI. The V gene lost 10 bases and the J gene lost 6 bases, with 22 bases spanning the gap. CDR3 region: CATRNPPQGSEQYF. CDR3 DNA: TGTGCCACCAGGAACCCTCCACAGGGTTCCGAGCAGTACTTC.

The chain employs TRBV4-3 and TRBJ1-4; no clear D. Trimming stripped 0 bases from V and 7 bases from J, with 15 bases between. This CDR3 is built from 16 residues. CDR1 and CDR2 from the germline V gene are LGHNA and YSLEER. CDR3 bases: TGCGCCAGCAGCCAAGATCAAGTGAGAGGGAGTGAAAAACTGTTTTTT. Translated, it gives CASSQDQVRGSEKLFF.

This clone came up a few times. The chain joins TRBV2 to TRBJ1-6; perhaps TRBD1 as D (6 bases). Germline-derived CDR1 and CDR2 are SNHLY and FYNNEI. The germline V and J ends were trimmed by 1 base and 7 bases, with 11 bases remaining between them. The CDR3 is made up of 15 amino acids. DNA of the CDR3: TGTGCCAGCAGTGAAGGTTGGACAGAAAATTCACCCCTCCACTTT. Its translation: CASSEGWTENSPLHF.

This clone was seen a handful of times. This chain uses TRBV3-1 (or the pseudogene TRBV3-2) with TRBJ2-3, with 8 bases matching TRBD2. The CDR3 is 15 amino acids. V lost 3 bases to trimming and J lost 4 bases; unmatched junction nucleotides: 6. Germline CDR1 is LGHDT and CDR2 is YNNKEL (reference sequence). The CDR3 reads CASSHGGGTSDTQYF. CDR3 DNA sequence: TGTGCCAGCAGCCATGGCGGGGGGACTTCAGATACGCAGTATTTT.

The CDR3 nucleotides are TGTGCCAGCAGATACAACAGGGACGGGGGCTACACCTTC. Its translation: CASRYNRDGGYTF. The gene calls are TRBV28 and TRBJ1-2; D may be TRBD1 (6 bases). The V end lost 6 bases, the J end lost 8 bases, and 16 bases lay between the germline ends. Germline V gene sequence: CDR1 MDHEN, CDR2 SYDVKM. The CDR3 totals 13 residues.

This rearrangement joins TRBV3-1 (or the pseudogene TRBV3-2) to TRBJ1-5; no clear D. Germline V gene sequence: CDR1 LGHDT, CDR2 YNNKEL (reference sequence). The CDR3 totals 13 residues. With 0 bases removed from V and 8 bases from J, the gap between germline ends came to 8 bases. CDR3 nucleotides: TGTGCCAGCAGCCAAGATCGGGGAAAGCCCCAGCATTTT. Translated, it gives CASSQDRGKPQHF.

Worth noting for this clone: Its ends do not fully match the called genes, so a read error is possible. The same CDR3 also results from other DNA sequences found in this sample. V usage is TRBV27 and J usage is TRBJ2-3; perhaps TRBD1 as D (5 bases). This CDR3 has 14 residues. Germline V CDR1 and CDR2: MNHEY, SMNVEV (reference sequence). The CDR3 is CASSLSQGTDTQYF. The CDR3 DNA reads TGTGCCAGCAGTTTAAGCCAGGGCACCGATACGCAGTATTTT.

DNA for the CDR3: TGTGCCAGCAGCTTAATGGGCCCGGCCGAGACCCAGTACTTC. Translation: CASSLMGPAETQYF. The rearrangement uses TRBV7-2 and TRBJ2-5; no clear D gene. V was clipped by 2 bases and J by 5 bases, with 12 bases between them. Looked up from germline, CDR1 is SGHTA and CDR2 is FQGNSA. The CDR3 contains 14 residues.

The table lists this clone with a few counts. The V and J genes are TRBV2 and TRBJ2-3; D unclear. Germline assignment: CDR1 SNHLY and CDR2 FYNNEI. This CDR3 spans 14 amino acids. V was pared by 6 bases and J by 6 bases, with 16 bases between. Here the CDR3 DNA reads TGTGCCAGCAGCGCCATGAAAGCCGCGGATACGCAGTATTTT. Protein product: CASSAMKAADTQYF.